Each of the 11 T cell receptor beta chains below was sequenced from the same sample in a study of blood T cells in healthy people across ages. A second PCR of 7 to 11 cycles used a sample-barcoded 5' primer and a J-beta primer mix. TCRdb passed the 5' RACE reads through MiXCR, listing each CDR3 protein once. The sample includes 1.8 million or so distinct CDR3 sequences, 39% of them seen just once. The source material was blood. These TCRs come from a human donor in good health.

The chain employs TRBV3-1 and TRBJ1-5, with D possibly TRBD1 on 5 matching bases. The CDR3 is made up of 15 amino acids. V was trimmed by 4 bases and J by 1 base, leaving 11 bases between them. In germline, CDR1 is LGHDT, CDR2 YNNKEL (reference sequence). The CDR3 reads CASSPEGMSNQPQHF. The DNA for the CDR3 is TGTGCCAGCAGCCCGGAGGGGATGAGCAATCAGCCCCAGCATTTT.

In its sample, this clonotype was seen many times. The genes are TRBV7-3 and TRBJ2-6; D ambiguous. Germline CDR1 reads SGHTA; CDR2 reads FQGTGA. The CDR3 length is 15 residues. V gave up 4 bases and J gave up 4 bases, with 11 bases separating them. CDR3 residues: CASSSSGSGANVLTF. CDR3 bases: TGTGCCAGCAGCTCAAGTGGTTCGGGGGCCAACGTCCTGACTTTC. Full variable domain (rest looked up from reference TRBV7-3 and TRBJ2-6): GAGVSQTPSNKVTEKGKYVELRCDPISGHTALYWYRQSLGQGPEFLIYFQGTGAADDSGLPNDRFFAVRPEGSVSTLKIQRTERGDSAVYLCASSSSGSGANVLTFGAGSRLTVL.

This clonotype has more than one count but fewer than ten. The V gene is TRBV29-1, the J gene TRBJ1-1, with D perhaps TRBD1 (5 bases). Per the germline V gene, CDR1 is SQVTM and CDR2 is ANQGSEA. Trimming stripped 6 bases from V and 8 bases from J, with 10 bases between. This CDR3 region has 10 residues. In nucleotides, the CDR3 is TGCAGCGTCCAACAGGTAGAAGCTTTCTTT. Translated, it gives CSVQQVEAFF.

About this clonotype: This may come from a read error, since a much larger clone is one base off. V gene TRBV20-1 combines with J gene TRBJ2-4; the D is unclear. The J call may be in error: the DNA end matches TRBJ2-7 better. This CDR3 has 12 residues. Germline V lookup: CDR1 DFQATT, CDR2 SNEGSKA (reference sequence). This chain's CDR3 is CRAKGTNYEQYF. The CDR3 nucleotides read TGCAGGGCTAAGGGCACTAACTACGAGCAGTACTTC.

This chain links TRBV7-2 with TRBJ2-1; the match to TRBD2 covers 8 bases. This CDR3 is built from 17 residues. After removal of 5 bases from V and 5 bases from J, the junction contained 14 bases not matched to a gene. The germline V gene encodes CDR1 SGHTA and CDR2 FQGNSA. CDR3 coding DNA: TGTGCCAGCAGCCCCCCGAGGGGAGCGGGGGCGCACAATGAGCAGTTCTTC. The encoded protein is CASSPPRGAGAHNEQFF.

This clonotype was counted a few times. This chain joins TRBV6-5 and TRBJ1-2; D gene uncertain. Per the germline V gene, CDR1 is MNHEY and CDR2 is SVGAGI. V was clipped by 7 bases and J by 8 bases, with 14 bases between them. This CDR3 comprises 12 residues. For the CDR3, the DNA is TGTGCCAGCACCAACGAATGGGGAGGCTACACCTTC. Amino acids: CASTNEWGGYTF.

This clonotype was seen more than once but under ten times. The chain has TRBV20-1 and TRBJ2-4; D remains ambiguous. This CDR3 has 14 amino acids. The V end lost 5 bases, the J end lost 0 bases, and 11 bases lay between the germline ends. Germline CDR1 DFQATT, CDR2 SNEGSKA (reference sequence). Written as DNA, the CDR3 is TGCAGTGCTCGAATGAGATTAGCCAAAAACATTCAGTACTTC. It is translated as CSARMRLAKNIQYF.

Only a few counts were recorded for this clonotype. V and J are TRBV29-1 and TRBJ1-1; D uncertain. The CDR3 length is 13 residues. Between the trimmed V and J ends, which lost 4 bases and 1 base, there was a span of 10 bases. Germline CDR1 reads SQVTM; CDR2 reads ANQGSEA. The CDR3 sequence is CSVVSGENTEAFF. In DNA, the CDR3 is TGCAGCGTTGTTTCGGGAGAGAACACTGAAGCTTTCTTT. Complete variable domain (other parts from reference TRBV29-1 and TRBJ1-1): SAVISQKPSRDICQRGTSLTIQCQVDSQVTMMFWYRQQPGQSLTLIATANQGSEATYESGFVIDKFPISRPNLTFSTLTVSNMSPEDSSIYLCSVVSGENTEAFFGQGTRLTVV.

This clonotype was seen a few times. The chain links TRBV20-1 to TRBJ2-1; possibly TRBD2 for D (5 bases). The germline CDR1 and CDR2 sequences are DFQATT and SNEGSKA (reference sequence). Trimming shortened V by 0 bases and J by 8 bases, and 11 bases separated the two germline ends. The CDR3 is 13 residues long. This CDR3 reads CSARDLASDEQFF. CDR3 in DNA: TGCAGTGCTAGAGATTTAGCGAGCGATGAGCAGTTCTTC.

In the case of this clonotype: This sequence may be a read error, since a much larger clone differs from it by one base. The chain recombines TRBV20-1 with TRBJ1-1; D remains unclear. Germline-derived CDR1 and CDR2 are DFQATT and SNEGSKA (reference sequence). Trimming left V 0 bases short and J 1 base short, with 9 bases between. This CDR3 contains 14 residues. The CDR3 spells CSARDPGSNTEAFF. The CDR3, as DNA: TGCAGTGCTAGAGACCCGGGGTCGAACACTGAAGCTTTCTTT.

As DNA, the CDR3 is TGCAGTGCTATTGGGCCTAGCGGCTTCAATGAGCAGTTCTTC. Translated: CSAIGPSGFNEQFF. The chain couples TRBV20-1 to TRBJ2-1; 7 nucleotides match TRBD2. Germline values: CDR1 DFQATT, CDR2 SNEGSKA (reference sequence). Trimming cost V 4 bases and J 6 bases; bases outside gene matches: 9. The length of the CDR3 is 14 residues.